A single sample is the source of the 9 T cell receptor beta chains below, sequenced in a study of cytomegalovirus exposure and HLA in healthy donors. A multiplex PCR was run with 60 Vbeta primers and 13 Jbeta primers. TCRdb's copy holds only in-frame clones and misses some; the assay was immunoSEQ multiplex PCR. The profile covers fewer than 200,000 clones, with approximately 80% appearing a single time and roughly 1.3% taken by the ten largest. Source material: PBMCs. These receptor sequences come from a man younger than 45 in good health and CMV-seronegative.

This rearrangement joins TRBV7-8 to TRBJ2-5, with TRBD2 matching over 12 bases. The CDR3 runs to 16 residues. With V trimmed by 5 bases and J by 5 bases, 9 bases remained unmatched. Germline CDR1 is SGHVS and CDR2 is FQNEAQ. The CDR3 region is CASSRALAGGRETQYF. The CDR3 nucleotides read TGTGCCAGCAGCCGGGCTCTAGCGGGAGGGCGGGAGACCCAGTACTTC.

This chain joins TRBV2 and TRBJ2-1, with TRBD1 matching over 7 bases. The CDR3 covers 18 residues. The ends lost 3 bases at V and 7 bases at J; junction bases unmatched: 18. CDR1 and CDR2 (germline): SNHLY, FYNNEI. The CDR3 loop reads CASSDGTEGVVSKNEQFF. In DNA form, the CDR3 reads TGTGCCAGCAGTGACGGGACAGAGGGGGTTGTTAGTAAGAATGAGCAGTTCTTC.

The rearrangement joins TRBV25-1 to TRBJ1-1; D remains unclear. This CDR3 region has 18 residues. Germline V lookup: CDR1 MGHDK, CDR2 SYGVNS. Trimming took 2 bases from V and 4 from J, leaving 23 bases between them. In nucleotides, the CDR3 is TGTGCCAGCAGTGAAGAAACAAACATTGGCGAGGGAGTCACTGAAGCTTTCTTT. Its protein product is CASSEETNIGEGVTEAFF.

The V call is TRBV19, the J call TRBJ2-5, with D possibly matching TRBD1 (5 bases). Germline CDR1 LNHDA, CDR2 SQIVND (reference sequence). The CDR3 consists of 14 residues. Trimming left V 10 bases short and J 0 bases short, with 15 bases between. The CDR3: CATSLTGNQETQYF. In DNA form, the CDR3 reads TGTGCCACCTCCCTAACAGGTAACCAAGAGACCCAGTACTTC.

The rearrangement uses TRBV9 and TRBJ2-7, with 8 nucleotides matching TRBD2. J gave up 3 bases and V 0 bases, and 5 bases lay outside the gene matches. Germline V gives CDR1 SGDLS, CDR2 YYNGEE. The CDR3 is made up of 15 amino acids. CDR3 nucleotide sequence: TGTGCCAGCAGCGTAGCAAGCGGGAGCGTCTACGAGCAGTACTTC. It is translated as CASSVASGSVYEQYF.

V and J are TRBV7-6 and TRBJ1-4; no firm D call. Germline-derived CDR1 and CDR2 are SGHVS and FNYEAQ. V was trimmed by 6 bases and J by 3 bases, leaving 5 bases between them. The CDR3 is 12 residues long. Here the CDR3 DNA reads TGTGCCAGCAGTCTATCTAATGAAAAACTGTTTTTT. This translates into CASSLSNEKLFF.

The rearrangement joins TRBV13 to TRBJ2-3, with 10 bases fitting TRBD2. Germline V CDR1 and CDR2: PRHDT, FYEKMQ (reference sequence). The CDR3 consists of 14 residues. The junction had 8 bases not matched to a gene; V was cut back by 10 bases and J by 4 bases. In DNA form, the CDR3 reads TGTGCCACCAAGCGGGGGGGAATCGCAGATACGCAGTATTTT. Amino acid sequence: CATKRGGIADTQYF.

The V gene is TRBV6-5, the J gene TRBJ2-3; 10 bases are a match to TRBD1. This CDR3 is 15 amino acids long. V dropped 3 bases and J dropped 5; count of bases not matched to a gene: 5. CDR1 and CDR2 from the germline V gene are MNHEY and SVGAGI. CDR3: CASSYGTGVKDTQYF. CDR3 coding DNA: TGTGCCAGCAGTTATGGGACAGGGGTGAAAGATACGCAGTATTTT.

The J gene is TRBJ1-1, the V gene TRBV25-1; tentative D call: TRBD1 (5 bases). Trimming left V 4 bases short and J 3 bases short, with 24 bases between. The germline gives CDR1 MGHDK, CDR2 SYGVNS. The CDR3 covers 18 residues. The CDR3 here is CASSVIPPRTMVDTEAFF. CDR3 sequence (DNA): TGTGCCAGCAGTGTAATCCCCCCACGGACAATGGTGGACACTGAAGCTTTCTTT. Full variable domain (rest looked up from reference TRBV25-1 and TRBJ1-1): EADIYQTPRYLVIGTGKKITLECSQTMGHDKMYWYQQDPGMELHLIHYSYGVNSTEKGDLSSESTVSRIRTEHFPLTLESARPSHTSQYLCASSVIPPRTMVDTEAFFGQGTRLTVV.